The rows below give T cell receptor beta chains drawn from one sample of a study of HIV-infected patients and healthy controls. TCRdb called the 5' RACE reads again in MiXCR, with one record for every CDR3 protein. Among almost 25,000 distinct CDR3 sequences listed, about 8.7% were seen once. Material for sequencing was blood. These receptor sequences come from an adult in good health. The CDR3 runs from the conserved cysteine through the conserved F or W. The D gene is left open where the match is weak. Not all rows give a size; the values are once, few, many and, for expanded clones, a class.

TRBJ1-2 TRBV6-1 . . CASNWKGYGYTF TGTGCCAGCAATTGGAAGGGCTATGGCTACACCTTC
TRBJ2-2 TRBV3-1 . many CASSQVPPSRQVGLGTGELFF TGTGCCAGCAGCCAAGTCCCCCCTTCAAGACAGGTCGGTTTGGGCACCGGGGAGCTGTTTTTT
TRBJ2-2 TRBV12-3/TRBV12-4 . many CASSLTVLGAGELFF TGTGCCAGCAGTTTAACGGTTCTCGGGGCCGGGGAGCTGTTTTTT
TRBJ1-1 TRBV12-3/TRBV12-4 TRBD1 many CASRTQGSDTEAFF TGTGCCAGCCGCACACAGGGGTCGGACACTGAAGCTTTCTTT
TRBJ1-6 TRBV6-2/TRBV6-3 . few CASSYNSPLHF TGTGCCAGCAGCTATAATTCACCCCTCCACTTT
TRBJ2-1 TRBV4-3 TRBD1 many CASSLDRGNEQFF TGCGCCAGCAGCCTCGACAGGGGCAATGAGCAGTTCTTC
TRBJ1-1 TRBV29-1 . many CSVTQGPNTEAFF TGCAGCGTTACACAGGGACCGAACACTGAAGCTTTCTTT
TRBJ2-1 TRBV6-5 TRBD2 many CASSYSGASGGTNEQFF TGTGCCAGCAGTTACTCTGGGGCTAGCGGGGGGACCAATGAGCAGTTCTTC
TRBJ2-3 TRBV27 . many CASSLYASTDTQYF TGTGCCAGCAGTTTATACGCTAGCACAGATACGCAGTATTTT
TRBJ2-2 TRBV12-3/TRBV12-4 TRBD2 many CASSLDPRGAGELFF TGTGCCAGCAGTTTAGACCCGCGGGGGGCCGGGGAGCTGTTTTTT
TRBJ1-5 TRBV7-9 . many CASSLGSLSNQPQHF TGTGCCAGCAGCTTAGGCAGCCTTAGCAATCAGCCCCAGCATTTT
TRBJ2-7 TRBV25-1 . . CASSEIDPPSEQYF TGTGCCAGCAGTGAAATTGATCCCCCGTCGGAGCAGTACTTC
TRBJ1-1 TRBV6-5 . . CASSRGEGPTEAFF TGTGCCAGCAGCCGGGGAGAGGGGCCCACTGAAGCTTTCTTT
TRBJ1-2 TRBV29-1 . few CSVHDYRVGYGYTF TGCAGCGTTCACGATTACAGGGTTGGATATGGCTACACCTTC
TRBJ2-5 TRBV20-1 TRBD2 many CSAPTSGEETQYF TGCAGTGCCCCGACTAGCGGGGAAGAGACCCAGTACTTC
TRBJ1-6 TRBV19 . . CASKTSPGAYNSPLHF TGTGCCAGCAAAACCTCGCCAGGAGCTTACAATTCACCCCTCCACTTT
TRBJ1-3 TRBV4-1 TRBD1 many CATRQGETDALSGNTIYF TGCGCCACACGACAGGGTGAGACGGACGCCCTCTCTGGAAACACCATATATTTT
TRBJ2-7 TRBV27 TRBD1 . CASSPMPGQSYEQYF TGTGCCAGCAGTCCTATGCCGGGACAGAGCTACGAGCAGTACTTC
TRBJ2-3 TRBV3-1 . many CASSPLGYTQYF TGTGCCAGCAGCCCTCTTGGTTATACGCAGTATTTT
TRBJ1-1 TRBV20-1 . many CSASEIGEAFF TGCAGTGCTAGCGAGATCGGGGAAGCTTTCTTT
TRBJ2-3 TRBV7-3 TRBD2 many CASSPGLLSTDTQYF TGTGCCAGCAGCCCGGGACTACTTAGCACAGATACGCAGTATTTT
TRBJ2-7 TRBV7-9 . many CASSSVSGTYEQYF TGTGCCAGCAGCTCCGTCAGCGGAACCTACGAGCAGTACTTC
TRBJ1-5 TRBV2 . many CASRTTAGGNQPQHF TGTGCCAGCAGGACGACAGCAGGAGGGAATCAGCCCCAGCATTTT
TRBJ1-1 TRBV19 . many CASSDTPGSVEAFF TGTGCCAGTAGTGATACGCCCGGGTCGGTTGAAGCTTTCTTT
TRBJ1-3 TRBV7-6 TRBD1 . CASSFSGGTGNTIYF TGTGCCAGCAGCTTTTCAGGGGGAACTGGAAACACCATATATTTT
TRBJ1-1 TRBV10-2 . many CASSDAATAEAFF TGCGCCAGCAGTGATGCGGCAACCGCTGAAGCTTTCTTT
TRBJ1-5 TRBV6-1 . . CASSEADYKGPGGPQHF TGTGCCAGCAGTGAAGCGGACTATAAGGGGCCCGGTGGGCCCCAGCATTTT